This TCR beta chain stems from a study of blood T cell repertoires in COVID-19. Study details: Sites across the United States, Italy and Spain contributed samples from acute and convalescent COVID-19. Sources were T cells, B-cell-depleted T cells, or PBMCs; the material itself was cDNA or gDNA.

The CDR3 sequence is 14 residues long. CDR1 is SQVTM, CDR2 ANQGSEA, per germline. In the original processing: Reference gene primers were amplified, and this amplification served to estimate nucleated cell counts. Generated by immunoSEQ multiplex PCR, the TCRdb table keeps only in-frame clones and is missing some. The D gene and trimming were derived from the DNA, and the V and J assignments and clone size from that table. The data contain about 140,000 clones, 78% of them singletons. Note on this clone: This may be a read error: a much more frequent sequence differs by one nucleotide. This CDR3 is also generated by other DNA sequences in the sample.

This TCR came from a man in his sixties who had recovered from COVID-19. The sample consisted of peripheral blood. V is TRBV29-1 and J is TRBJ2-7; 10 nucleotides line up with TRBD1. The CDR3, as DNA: TGCAGTGTTGAAGATCGGGACAGGGGCTACGAGCAGTACTTC. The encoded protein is CSVEDRDRGYEQYF.